These 26 T cell receptor beta chains originate from one sample sequenced in a study of shared clonotypes between healthy human individuals. The assay was immunoSEQ multiplex PCR, and TCRdb's table has in-frame clones only and misses some. The table lists 1.4 million or so clones, approximately 98.5% of them singletons. Sequenced material: naive CD4+ T cells sorted from blood. Noted subset: CD45RA+ positively selected. Receptor source: a man between 25 and 39 years old in good health.

The chain couples TRBV30 to TRBJ2-7; 9 bases map to TRBD1. Germline V gives CDR1 GTSNPN, CDR2 SVGIG (reference sequence). The trim removed 8 bases at V and 3 bases at J, leaving 8 bases unmatched. The CDR3 is 13 amino acids. The CDR3 region is CAVLGQGFYEQYF. Written as DNA, the CDR3 is TGTGCCGTACTGGGACAGGGATTCTACGAGCAGTACTTC.

V usage is TRBV7-6 and J usage is TRBJ2-2; no clear D. The V end was cut by 1 base, the J end by 6 bases, with 15 bases between. Looked up from germline, CDR1 is SGHVS and CDR2 is FNYEAQ. There are 16 residues in the CDR3. This chain's CDR3 is CASSLDLSPSAGELFF. CDR3 coding DNA: TGTGCCAGCAGCTTAGACCTAAGCCCATCCGCCGGGGAGCTGTTTTTT.

DNA for the CDR3: TGTGCCAGTAAACAGGGGCCTAACTACGAGCAGTACTTC. Translated, it gives CASKQGPNYEQYF. The rearrangement joins TRBV28 to TRBJ2-7; 7 bases fit TRBD1. The junction had 8 bases not matched to a gene; V was cut back by 9 bases and J by 3 bases. Germline V lookup: CDR1 MDHEN, CDR2 SYDVKM. The CDR3 spans 13 residues. The full variable domain, rest sourced from reference TRBV28 and TRBJ2-7, is DVKVTQSSRYLVKRTGEKVFLECVQDMDHENMFWYRQDPGLGLRLIYFSYDVKMKEKGDIPEGYSVSREKKERFSLILESASTNQTSMYLCASKQGPNYEQYFGPGTRLTVT.

The chain combines TRBV5-5 with TRBJ1-5, with no clear D. Trimming stripped 4 bases from V and 1 base from J, with 15 bases between. The germline gives CDR1 SGHKS, CDR2 YYEKEE (reference sequence). CDR3 length equals 16 residues. The CDR3: CASSPLPGGSNQPQHF. The CDR3 DNA follows: TGTGCCAGCAGCCCCCTACCGGGAGGAAGCAATCAGCCCCAGCATTTT.

This clone was detected once. The rearrangement joins TRBV28 to TRBJ1-5, with no clear D. Trimming removed 2 bases at V and 2 bases at J, with 10 bases between. The CDR3 consists of 15 residues. CDR1 is MDHEN and CDR2 is SYDVKM in the germline V gene. In DNA form, the CDR3 reads TGTGCCAGCAGTTTAGGAGGTTTCGGCAATCAGCCCCAGCATTTT. Its translation is CASSLGGFGNQPQHF.

The rearrangement uses TRBV5-4 and TRBJ2-5; 7 bases are a match to TRBD2. The V gene end was trimmed by 4 bases and the J gene end by 2 bases; junction bases not matched to a gene: 5. The CDR3 runs 14 residues. From germline, CDR1 is SGHNT and CDR2 YYREEE (reference sequence). CDR3 protein: CASSPGRVQETQYF. CDR3 nucleotide sequence: TGTGCCAGCAGCCCGGGGAGGGTTCAAGAGACCCAGTACTTC.

The chain recombines TRBV2 with TRBJ2-7; D is possibly TRBD2 (5 bases). This CDR3 has 11 residues. Between the trimmed V and J ends, which lost 2 bases and 12 bases, there was a span of 11 bases. Germline V lookup: CDR1 SNHLY, CDR2 FYNNEI. CDR3 amino acids: CASSERASLYF. The DNA of the CDR3 is TGTGCCAGCAGTGAAAGGGCTAGCCTGTACTTC.

The chain employs TRBV18 and TRBJ1-5; D is unclear. CDR1 KGHSH and CDR2 LQKENI come from the germline V gene. Trimming cost V 8 bases and J 0 bases, with 17 bases left between them. The CDR3 spans 16 residues. CDR3 in DNA: TGTGCCAGCCCCTGGGGAGGCGGGTATAGCAATCAGCCCCAGCATTTT. Translating gives CASPWGGGYSNQPQHF.

The chain carries TRBV28 and TRBJ2-7; D may be TRBD2 (5 bases). CDR1 and CDR2 from the germline V gene are MDHEN and SYDVKM. V gave up 7 bases and J gave up 6 bases, with 16 bases separating them. This CDR3 is built from 13 residues. CDR3 DNA: TGTGCCAGCAACGGGGTGGTACCCTCCGAGCAGTACTTC. Its protein product is CASNGVVPSEQYF.

This chain uses TRBV6-1 with TRBJ1-4; D is unresolved. Germline V gene sequence: CDR1 MNHNS, CDR2 SASEGT. The CDR3 covers 14 residues. V lost 6 bases and J 1 base, leaving 9 bases between the germline ends. The DNA of the CDR3 is TGTGCCAGCAGGGGTTTCCGAACTAATGAAAAACTGTTTTTT. Residues: CASRGFRTNEKLFF.

The gene calls are TRBV20-1 and TRBJ2-5; no clear D. Per germline, CDR1 DFQATT and CDR2 SNEGSKA (reference sequence). Deletions cut 5 bases from V and 5 bases from J, with 9 bases between. The CDR3 sequence is 11 residues long. CDR3 region: CSAGLQETQYF. CDR3 coding DNA: TGCAGTGCTGGCCTACAGGAGACCCAGTACTTC.

The chain links TRBV20-1 to TRBJ2-3; D unresolved. Between the trimmed V and J ends, which lost 3 bases and 4 bases, there was a span of 5 bases. Germline lookup yields CDR1 DFQATT and CDR2 SNEGSKA (reference sequence). CDR3 length: 11 amino acids. The CDR3 here is CSARMADTQYF. DNA for the CDR3: TGCAGTGCTAGGATGGCAGATACGCAGTATTTT.

The rearrangement links TRBV5-4 to TRBJ2-1; D is perhaps TRBD1 (6 bases). CDR3 length equals 13 residues. Between the trimmed V and J ends, which lost 2 bases and 8 bases, there was a span of 11 bases. Germline CDR1 SGHNT, CDR2 YYREEE (reference sequence). The CDR3: CASSFPYRDEQFF. The DNA for the CDR3 is TGTGCCAGCAGCTTCCCCTACAGGGATGAGCAGTTCTTC.

This chain connects TRBV5-4 to TRBJ2-1; D is unclear. V was shortened by 4 bases and J by 4 bases, with 12 bases between the two germline ends. This CDR3 contains 14 residues. CDR1 and CDR2 (germline): SGHNT, YYREEE (reference sequence). CDR3 protein: CASSPVRTYNEQFF. As DNA, the CDR3 is TGTGCCAGCAGCCCCGTTAGGACGTACAATGAGCAGTTCTTC.

The V gene is TRBV10-2, the J gene TRBJ2-2; D not certain. V was cut by 4 bases and J by 4 bases, with 4 bases left in between. The CDR3 is 12 amino acids. The germline gives CDR1 WSHSY, CDR2 SAAADI. CDR3 bases: TGCGCCAGCAGTGTGGCCACCGGGGAGCTGTTTTTT. Translating gives CASSVATGELFF.

The rearrangement joins TRBV9 to TRBJ2-7; 10 bases are shared with TRBD2. Germline CDR1 SGDLS, CDR2 YYNGEE. This CDR3 has 17 amino acids. Losses at the gene ends were 4 bases for V and 6 bases for J; bases not matched to a gene: 16. The CDR3 bases are TGTGCCAGCAGCCCTTCGGCTAGCGGGAGCCCCGCCGCCGAGCAGTACTTC. Translating gives CASSPSASGSPAAEQYF.

The chain combines TRBV2 with TRBJ1-1, with 9 positions matching TRBD1. V shed 5 bases and J 7 bases; nucleotides not matched to a gene: 5. CDR3 length: 13 residues. Germline V CDR1 and CDR2: SNHLY, FYNNEI. In nucleotides, the CDR3 is TGTGCCAGCAGTCCCGGGACAGGGATTGAAGCTTTCTTT. It specifies CASSPGTGIEAFF.

V usage is TRBV28 and J usage is TRBJ2-7; 7 bases are a match to TRBD2. Germline CDR1 MDHEN, CDR2 SYDVKM. The CDR3 has 14 amino acids. V dropped 6 bases and J dropped 6; count of bases not matched to a gene: 11. The CDR3 spells CASSPAGLLLEQYF. CDR3 coding DNA: TGTGCCAGCAGCCCAGCGGGATTGCTTCTCGAGCAGTACTTC.

This sequence joins TRBV10-1 and TRBJ2-1, with a possible D match to TRBD2 (6 bases). Looked up from germline, CDR1 is WNHNN and CDR2 is SYGVQD (reference sequence). This CDR3 comprises 15 residues. V was cut by 0 bases and J by 3 bases, with 9 bases left in between. CDR3: CASSESRGNYNEQFF. The CDR3 DNA reads TGCGCCAGCAGTGAGTCGCGGGGCAACTACAATGAGCAGTTCTTC.

This clone was seen just once. The CDR3 DNA reads as TGCGCCAGCAGCTTGAGGTCGGGAGGAGGGAGTGAGCAGTTCTTC. Translating it yields CASSLRSGGGSEQFF. The genes are TRBV5-1 and TRBJ2-1, with 7 bases aligning to TRBD2. With 1 base clipped from V and 9 bases from J, the junction kept 10 bases outside the gene matches. The germline V gene encodes CDR1 SGHRS and CDR2 YFSETQ. The CDR3 loop spans 15 amino acids.

V gene TRBV7-6 combines with J gene TRBJ2-2, with 11 bases lining up with TRBD2. Germline values: CDR1 SGHVS, CDR2 FNYEAQ. V gave up 1 base and J gave up 6 bases; unmatched junction bases: 1. The CDR3 contains 15 residues. CDR3 sequence: CASSLVAGGPGELFF. In DNA form, the CDR3 reads TGTGCCAGCAGCTTAGTAGCGGGAGGGCCCGGGGAGCTGTTTTTT.

The chain has TRBV9 and TRBJ2-5; TRBD2 matches at 12 bases. The J segment lost 5 bases and the V segment lost 0 bases, leaving 8 bases of the junction unmatched. The germline gives CDR1 SGDLS, CDR2 YYNGEE. The CDR3 runs to 17 residues. The CDR3 reads CASSVALGTSGLETQYF. CDR3 DNA sequence: TGTGCCAGCAGCGTAGCTCTCGGGACTAGCGGGTTGGAGACCCAGTACTTC.

This chain connects TRBV1 to TRBJ2-3; TRBD2 reflects the table's D call only, with no check against the DNA. TRBV1 is deemed a pseudogene. The CDR3 spans 14 residues. CDR3 bases: TGCACCAGCAGCCAAGAATTAGCGGCAGATACGCAGTATTTT. It specifies CTSSQELAADTQYF.

The chain employs TRBV27 and TRBJ2-3; D is unresolved. CDR1 and CDR2 (germline): MNHEY, SMNVEV (reference sequence). V was pared by 3 bases and J by 10 bases, with 17 bases between. The CDR3 sequence is 14 residues long. The CDR3 sequence is CASSFMTAPRAQYF. CDR3 bases: TGTGCCAGCAGTTTCATGACGGCTCCCCGAGCGCAGTATTTT.

The chain uses TRBV6-1 and TRBJ1-4; D gene unclear. CDR3 length: 14 residues. Trimming shortened V by 5 bases and J by 7 bases, and 14 bases separated the two germline ends. Per germline, CDR1 MNHNS and CDR2 SASEGT. CDR3 residues: CASSTAGLGEKLFF. CDR3 nucleotide sequence: TGTGCCAGCAGTACCGCCGGGCTTGGTGAAAAACTGTTTTTT.

This clone was picked up one time. The chain carries TRBV5-5 and TRBJ2-7; D gene ambiguous. Trimming shortened V by 0 bases and J by 6 bases, and 13 bases separated the two germline ends. Germline V gene sequence: CDR1 SGHKS, CDR2 YYEKEE (reference sequence). There are 14 residues in the CDR3. This chain's CDR3 is CASSLVVGGAEQYF. The CDR3 DNA reads as TGTGCCAGCAGCTTGGTGGTGGGCGGCGCCGAGCAGTACTTC.